This T cell receptor beta chain was sequenced during a study of cytomegalovirus exposure and HLA in healthy donors. Broader study findings: Cytomegalovirus association was assigned to approximately 160 TCR beta chains.

Only a few counts were recorded for this clone. Its antigen remains unidentified. CDR1 and CDR2 from the germline V gene are SGHKS and YYEKEE (reference sequence). The length of the CDR3 is 14 residues. Trimming took 3 bases from V and 0 from J, leaving 9 bases between them. The PCR employed 60 Vbeta primers together with 13 Jbeta primers. The repertoire was sequenced with immunoSEQ multiplex PCR; TCRdb's copy has only in-frame clones and lacks some. The table lists around 220,000 clones, more than 60% of them singletons. J is TRBJ1-1 and V is TRBV5-5; D remains ambiguous. The sample comprised PBMCs. The clonotype comes from a woman in her twenties or thirties in good health and CMV-seronegative. In DNA, the CDR3 is TGTGCCAGCAGCTGGCAGGTAATGAACACTGAAGCTTTCTTT. This codes for CASSWQVMNTEAFF.